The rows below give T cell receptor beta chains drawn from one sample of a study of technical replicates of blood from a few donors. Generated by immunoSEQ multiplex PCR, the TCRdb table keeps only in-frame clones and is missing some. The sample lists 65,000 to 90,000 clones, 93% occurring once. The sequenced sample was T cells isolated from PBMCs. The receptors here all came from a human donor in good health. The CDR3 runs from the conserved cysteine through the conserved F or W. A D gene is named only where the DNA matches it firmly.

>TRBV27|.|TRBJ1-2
TGTGCCAGCAGTCGGGGGGGGGTGGCTGGCTACACCTTC
CASSRGGVAGYTF
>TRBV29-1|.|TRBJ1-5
TGCAGCGTAGGGGAATTGGGTCGAGCCCAGCATTTT
CSVGELGRAQHF
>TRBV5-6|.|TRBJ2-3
TGTGCCAGCAGCTTGGTAGCTGCCGGCGGTAACACAGATACGCAGTATTTT
CASSLVAAGGNTDTQYF
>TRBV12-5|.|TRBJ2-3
TGTGCTAGTGGTTTGGTCGTTGGCCGGCCGCGGACAGATACGCAGTATTTT
CASGLVVGRPRTDTQYF
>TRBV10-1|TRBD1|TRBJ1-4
TGCGCCAGCGGAGAGGGACAGGGTGATGAAAAACTGTTTTTT
CASGEGQGDEKLFF
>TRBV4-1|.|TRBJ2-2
TGCGCCAGCAGCCAAGATCGCCCGGGAGTATCATCCGGGGAGCTGTTTTTT
CASSQDRPGVSSGELFF
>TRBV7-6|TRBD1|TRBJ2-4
TGTGCCAGCAGCTCCCTGACAGGGATAACCAAAAACATTCAGTACTTC
CASSSLTGITKNIQYF
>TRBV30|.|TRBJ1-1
TGTGCCTGGGGGGAAAGGGGCACTGAAGCTTTCTTT
CAWGERGTEAFF
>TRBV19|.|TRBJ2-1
TGTGCCAGTAGTATTTGGGGGGGCCCCGACAATGAGCAGTTCTTC
CASSIWGGPDNEQFF
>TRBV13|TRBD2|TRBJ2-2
TGTGCCAGCAGCTTAGAGGGGACTAGCGGGAGACCGGACACCGGGGAGCTGTTTTTT
CASSLEGTSGRPDTGELFF
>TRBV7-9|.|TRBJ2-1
TGTGCCAGCAGAACTCCTCTACAGGGAAATGAGCAGTTCTTC
CASRTPLQGNEQFF